This T cell receptor beta chain was documented in a study of cytomegalovirus exposure and HLA in healthy donors. Study conclusions and caveats: Approximately 17,000 TCR beta sequences were associated with HLA alleles at 0.05 false discovery rate in a later analysis. Later analysis identified a missense DCLRE1C variant that was linked to TCR beta V- and J-gene trimming.

The PCR made use of 60 Vbeta and 13 Jbeta primers. TCRdb keeps only in-frame clones here, not all; method: immunoSEQ multiplex PCR. The sample totals over 150,000 clones. Worth noting for this clone: The antigen is undetermined.

The V end was cut by 5 bases, the J end by 4 bases, with 8 bases between. Germline V lookup: CDR1 MDHEN, CDR2 SYDVKM. The CDR3 has 12 residues. The rearrangement joins TRBV28 to TRBJ1-1; D perhaps matches TRBD1 (5 bases). The sequence came from a boy under 18 in good health and CMV-seronegative. Sequencing was carried out using PBMCs. The CDR3 region is CASSPTVTEAFF. The CDR3 region has the DNA TGTGCCAGCAGTCCGACAGTCACTGAAGCTTTCTTT.